Sequencing of this TCR beta chain was carried out in a study of T cells in localized non-small cell lung cancer. Findings and limits, study-wide: A single tumor region was sequenced, leaving heterogeneity possible. Among the top 100 tumor clones, a median approximately 55 appeared in adjacent lung. Uninvolved neighboring lung showed the greatest T cell clonality, exceeding tumor. Longer overall survival was associated with a higher density of T cells in the blood.

With respect to this clone: The antigen is unknown.

CDR1 is SEHNR, CDR2 FQNEAQ, per germline (reference sequence). V was pared by 4 bases and J by 8 bases, with 20 bases between. CDR3 length equals 15 residues. Produced via immunoSEQ multiplex PCR; TCRdb's table is partial and in-frame only. Among more than 20,000 clones listed, approximately 87% were seen once. The V call is TRBV7-9, the J call TRBJ1-2; perhaps TRBD1 as D (6 bases). The sequence came from a man aged 35 to 70 with stage II lung adenocarcinoma. Material: PBMCs, obtained before any cancer treatment. CDR3 bases: TGTGCCAGCAGCTCCGGGACACACGGACTCTTGGGCTACACCTTC. Its protein product is CASSSGTHGLLGYTF.